This T cell receptor (beta chain) was identified in a study of T cell repertoires in cytomegalovirus infection. Study in general: It can be stated that public TCR beta signatures indicated CMV infection as well as a matching HLA type.

CDR1 is SGHVS and CDR2 is FQNEAQ in the germline V gene. The CDR3 is 15 residues long. Concerning this clonotype: Its antigen is not known. Relative to the germline gene, one junction end is altered; a read error may explain this.

TCRdb processed the reads anew with MiXCR; each CDR3 protein has one entry. The sample includes about 900,000 distinct CDR3 sequences, approximately 31% of them seen just once. The clonotype was recovered from a human donor in good health (CMV status not recorded). Some clones in this sample may be carry-over from other donors' samples. The source was cultured CD8+ T cells from PBMCs, collected from culture after CMV antigen stimulation. The chain links TRBV7-8 to TRBJ2-7, with D perhaps matching TRBD1 (5 bases). CDR3 coding DNA: TGTGTCAGCAGCTCGCAGGGCTCTGGAAGCTACGAGCAGTACTTC. Translated, it gives CVSSSQGSGSYEQYF.